The rows below give T cell receptor beta chains drawn from one sample of a study of CD8+ T cells in alopecia areata. The protocol was immunoSEQ multiplex PCR, while the TCRdb copy is restricted to in-frame clones and leaves out a portion. This repertoire shows about 180,000 clones, 53% found once; its top ten account for 10% to 13%. Sequenced material: CD8+ T cells sorted from blood, taken at week 24, from a patient treated with tofacitinib. These receptors were taken from a human donor with alopecia areata. CDR3s include the opening cysteine and the closing phenylalanine or tryptophan. The order of the fields is V gene, clone size, J gene, D gene, CDR3 protein, CDR3 DNA. The D gene is left open where the match is weak. A row's size may be missing; if present it is once, few, many or a size class.

TRBV7-2	.	TRBJ2-7	.	CASSGSGFYEQYF	TGTGCCAGCAGCGGGTCCGGATTCTACGAGCAGTACTTC
TRBV5-1	.	TRBJ2-3	TRBD1	CASSPGTGGTDTQYF	TGCGCCAGCAGCCCAGGGACAGGGGGCACAGATACGCAGTATTTT
TRBV27	.	TRBJ2-7	.	CASSPSRGYSSYEQYF	TGTGCCAGCAGTCCGTCCCGAGGGTACAGCTCCTACGAGCAGTACTTC
TRBV11-2	.	TRBJ2-5	.	CASSPMDRQETQYF	TGTGCCAGCAGTCCTATGGACAGACAAGAGACCCAGTACTTC
TRBV6-1	.	TRBJ1-5	.	CASSVAWNSNQPQHF	TGTGCCAGCAGTGTGGCCTGGAATAGCAATCAGCCCCAGCATTTT
TRBV5-1	.	TRBJ2-7	.	CASSNDLPGSSYEQYF	TGCGCCAGCAGCAACGACCTGCCAGGGAGCTCCTACGAGCAGTACTTC
TRBV5-4	few	TRBJ1-2	.	CASSSRGTDGYTF	TGTGCCAGCAGCTCCCGTGGAACTGATGGCTACACCTTC
TRBV29-1	few	TRBJ2-3	.	CSVVGSTDTQYF	TGCAGCGTTGTGGGCAGCACAGATACGCAGTATTTT
TRBV9	.	TRBJ1-2	.	CASSVVEQGSGYGYTF	TGTGCCAGCAGCGTAGTAGAGCAGGGCAGTGGCTATGGCTACACCTTC
TRBV9	once	TRBJ2-7	TRBD1	CASSVAQGADEQYF	TGTGCCAGCAGCGTAGCACAGGGGGCAGACGAGCAGTACTTC
TRBV19	.	TRBJ2-7	TRBD1	CASSIGQGAYEQYF	TGTGCCAGTAGTATCGGCCAGGGGGCTTACGAGCAGTACTTC
TRBV29-1	few	TRBJ2-7	.	CSVRLEGGYEQYF	TGCAGCGTACGACTAGAAGGCGGCTACGAGCAGTACTTC
TRBV11-2	.	TRBJ2-2	.	CASSSDTGQPNTGELFF	TGTGCCAGCAGCTCAGACACGGGACAACCGAACACCGGGGAGCTGTTTTTT
TRBV7-2	few	TRBJ2-1	.	CASEGGQFF	TGTGCCAGCGAAGGAGGGCAGTTCTTC
TRBV12-5	few	TRBJ2-1	.	CASGSGNEQFF	TGTGCTAGTGGCTCCGGGAATGAGCAGTTCTTC
TRBV19	few	TRBJ2-1	.	CAIKTGNEQFF	TGTGCCATCAAGACGGGGAATGAGCAGTTCTTC
TRBV5-4	.	TRBJ2-1	.	CASSLDPSGEQFF	TGTGCCAGCAGCTTGGACCCCTCCGGCGAGCAGTTCTTC
TRBV4-3	.	TRBJ2-7	.	CASSQDIGYEQYF	TGCGCCAGCAGCCAAGATATAGGCTACGAGCAGTACTTC
TRBV19	few	TRBJ2-1	.	CASSMTRPNEQFF	TGTGCCAGTAGTATGACTCGACCCAATGAGCAGTTCTTC
TRBV29-1	.	TRBJ2-3	TRBD1	CSVVWVQTGRTDTQYF	TGCAGCGTTGTTTGGGTACAGACAGGGAGAACAGATACGCAGTATTTT
TRBV13	.	TRBJ1-2	.	CASSLAGNYGYTF	TGTGCCAGCAGCTTAGCAGGGAACTATGGCTACACCTTC
TRBV7-9	.	TRBJ1-5	.	CASSLDWGNQPQHF	TGTGCCAGCAGCTTAGACTGGGGGAATCAGCCCCAGCATTTT
TRBV27	few	TRBJ2-3	.	CASSLLPRVLSDTQYF	TGTGCCAGCAGTCTACTTCCCCGGGTTCTATCAGATACGCAGTATTTT
TRBV14	.	TRBJ2-2	.	CASSQVPLSDRPNTGELFF	TGTGCCAGCAGCCAAGTCCCACTCTCGGACAGACCGAACACCGGGGAGCTGTTTTTT
TRBV7-9	.	TRBJ2-2	.	CASSYATGELFF	TGTGCCAGCAGCTATGCCACCGGGGAGCTGTTTTTT
TRBV5-1	few	TRBJ2-7	.	CASSLDVIRTGGSYEQYF	TGCGCCAGCAGCTTGGACGTGATCAGGACAGGAGGGTCCTACGAGCAGTACTTC
TRBV11-2	.	TRBJ1-1	TRBD1	CASRAIGQGPEAFF	TGTGCCAGCAGAGCGATAGGACAGGGCCCTGAAGCTTTCTTT
TRBV30	.	TRBJ2-1	TRBD1	CALDRGRGNEQFF	TGTGCCTTAGACAGGGGGCGAGGCAATGAGCAGTTCTTC